This T cell receptor beta chain stems from a study of CD8 T cells in ankylosing spondylitis. Quantitative barcoded 5'-RACE was used to prepare TCR beta libraries. In TCRdb, the 5' RACE reads were re-called with MiXCR into one record per CDR3 protein. The sample consists of 670,000 or so distinct CDR3 sequences, around a fifth of them appearing once. The study, taken as a whole, reports: Ankylosing spondylitis blood appeared to be characterized by a TCR beta motif of about eight highly homologous variants. Matched synovial fluid from ankylosing spondylitis patients was reported to be enriched for disease-linked clones.

This clonotype was counted a few times. As yet, its antigen is unknown. The CDR3 has 13 residues. With 6 bases clipped from V and 1 base from J, the junction kept 2 bases outside the gene matches. The germline gives CDR1 DFQATT, CDR2 SNEGSKA (reference sequence). The rearrangement uses TRBV20-1 and TRBJ2-2, with 7 bases fitting TRBD1. The sequence derives from a male donor with ankylosing spondylitis. Sequences were obtained from blood, either unsorted or a sorted T cell fraction (not recorded which). CDR3 in DNA: TGCAGTGCCGGACAGGTGAACACCGGGGAGCTGTTTTTT. As protein: CSAGQVNTGELFF.